Following are 21 T cell receptor beta chains from one sample sequenced in a study of blood T cell repertoires in COVID-19. Sequencing was performed with immunoSEQ multiplex PCR; in TCRdb, only in-frame clones are kept and a portion is missing. This sample has 250,000 to 350,000 clones, with around nine tenths found just once. Material: PBMCs or T cells enriched from blood (not recorded which). The source of these receptors is a woman between 45 and 60 years old who had been exposed to COVID-19.

This chain joins TRBV5-1 and TRBJ2-2, with D possibly being TRBD2 (5 bases). CDR3 length: 14 residues. CDR1 is SGHRS, CDR2 YFSETQ, per germline. Trimming took off 5 bases at V and 9 bases at J, with 17 bases between the two ends. The CDR3 spells CASSNQLEDWELFF. The CDR3 DNA sequence: TGCGCCAGCAGTAACCAACTAGAAGATTGGGAGCTGTTTTTT.

V is TRBV5-1 and J is TRBJ2-3; 8 nucleotides align to TRBD2. There are 15 residues in the CDR3. With 4 bases clipped from V and 3 bases from J, the junction kept 7 bases outside the gene matches. Per germline, CDR1 SGHRS and CDR2 YFSETQ. CDR3 protein: CASSGGLERTDTQYF. Written as DNA, the CDR3 is TGCGCCAGCAGCGGGGGACTAGAGAGGACAGATACGCAGTATTTT.

The genes are TRBV18 and TRBJ1-6, with D uncertain. Germline V gene lookup returns CDR1 KGHSH and CDR2 LQKENI. V lost 3 bases, J lost 7 bases, and 16 bases lay in between. CDR3 length equals 16 residues. As DNA, the CDR3 is TGTGCCAGCTCACCTGTCGTTTCTAACAGCAATTCACCCCTCCACTTT. This encodes CASSPVVSNSNSPLHF.

The chain combines TRBV5-6 with TRBJ1-2, with a tentative D call TRBD1 (5 bases). Trimming removed 4 bases at V and 5 bases at J, with 21 bases between. Germline CDR1 reads SGHDT; CDR2 reads YYEEEE. This CDR3 contains 16 residues. The CDR3 region has the DNA TGTGCCAGCAGCCCAGGACATGACAGTTTAGTTTATGGCTACACCTTC. It codes for CASSPGHDSLVYGYTF.

The rearrangement joins TRBV6-1 to TRBJ1-6; maybe TRBD1 (5 bases). Trimming removed 4 bases at V and 0 bases at J, with 13 bases between. Germline values: CDR1 MNHNS, CDR2 SASEGT. This CDR3 region has 17 residues. The CDR3 loop reads CASSGRQSSSYNSPLHF. The DNA of the CDR3 is TGTGCCAGCAGTGGCCGACAGTCAAGCTCCTATAATTCACCCCTCCACTTT.

This chain connects TRBV3-1 (or the pseudogene TRBV3-2) to TRBJ1-1; the match to TRBD1 covers 9 bases. J lost 9 bases, V lost 4 bases, and 6 bases had no gene match. The CDR3 contains 13 residues. CDR1 LGHDT and CDR2 YNNKEL come from the germline V gene (reference sequence). The CDR3: CASSPETGGKAFF. The CDR3 DNA follows: TGTGCCAGCAGCCCAGAGACAGGGGGTAAAGCTTTCTTT.

CDR3: CASSERGPEAFF. CDR3 DNA sequence: TGTGCCAGCAGTGAACGAGGGCCAGAAGCTTTCTTT. The chain employs TRBV6-1 and TRBJ1-1; no definite D call. V gave up 2 bases and J gave up 8 bases, with 9 bases separating them. Looked up from germline, CDR1 is MNHNS and CDR2 is SASEGT. This CDR3 has 12 residues.

V is TRBV7-2 and J is TRBJ2-5, with no clear D. Germline-derived CDR1 and CDR2 are SGHTA and FQGNSA. Trimming stripped 5 bases from V and 3 bases from J, with 13 bases between. The CDR3 loop spans 14 amino acids. CDR3 sequence (DNA): TGTGCCAGCAGCCAGACTGCGGCTAAAGAGACCCAGTACTTC. Its protein product is CASSQTAAKETQYF.

The V call is TRBV4-1, the J call TRBJ1-4; a possible D gene is TRBD1 (5 bases). V was clipped by 1 base and J by 6 bases, with 15 bases between them. Germline-derived CDR1 and CDR2 are MGHRA and YSYEKL. The CDR3 is made up of 16 amino acids. The CDR3 loop reads CASSQADRDLYEKLFF. The CDR3, as DNA: TGCGCCAGCAGCCAAGCAGATAGGGACTTGTATGAAAAACTGTTTTTT.

The genes are TRBV7-9 and TRBJ1-1; 8 bases agree with TRBD1. Losses at the gene ends were 3 bases for V and 7 bases for J; bases not matched to a gene: 13. CDR1 is SEHNR and CDR2 is FQNEAQ in the germline V gene (reference sequence). The length of the CDR3 is 16 residues. DNA for the CDR3: TGTGCCAGCAGCTTTCTGACAGGGGCAATATCCTATGAAGCTTTCTTT. This translates into CASSFLTGAISYEAFF.

The chain is built from TRBV7-9 and TRBJ1-1, with 7 nucleotides matching TRBD1. The germline V gene encodes CDR1 SEHNR and CDR2 FQNEAQ (reference sequence). With 1 base clipped from V and 8 bases from J, the junction kept 10 bases outside the gene matches. The CDR3 loop spans 15 amino acids. CDR3 in DNA: TGTGCCAGCAGCTTAGTGAGGGGTGGGACAGCCGAAGCTTTCTTT. Translated, it gives CASSLVRGGTAEAFF. The full variable domain, in which reference TRBV7-9 and TRBJ1-1 provide the parts outside the CDR3, is DTGVSQNPRHKITKRGQNVTFRCDPISEHNRLYWYRQTLGQGPEFLTYFQNEAQLEKSRLLSDRFSAERPKGSFSTLEIQRTEQGDSAMYLCASSLVRGGTAEAFFGQGTRLTVV.

J is TRBJ2-3 and V is TRBV5-1; D call uncertain. Per germline, CDR1 SGHRS and CDR2 YFSETQ. V shed 0 bases and J shed 1 base, with 6 bases lying between them. CDR3 length: 14 amino acids. CDR3 coding DNA: TGCGCCAGCAGCTTGGCCGTCCGCACAGATACGCAGTATTTT. Amino acids: CASSLAVRTDTQYF. The variable domain in full, completed from reference TRBV5-1 and TRBJ2-3, reads KAGVTQTPRYLIKTRGQQVTLSCSPISGHRSVSWYQQTPGQGLQFLFEYFSETQRNKGNFPGRFSGRQFSNSRSEMNVSTLELGDSALYLCASSLAVRTDTQYFGPGTRLTVL.

The rearrangement uses TRBV28 and TRBJ2-5, with 11 bases matching TRBD2. The V and J ends lost 3 bases and 4 bases, in that order; junction bases with no gene match: 10. The CDR3 covers 17 residues. CDR1 MDHEN and CDR2 SYDVKM come from the germline V gene. This chain's CDR3 is CASSFRLAGKKVETQYF. The DNA of the CDR3 is TGTGCCAGCAGTTTCCGACTAGCGGGGAAGAAGGTAGAGACCCAGTACTTC.

V is TRBV18 and J is TRBJ1-4, with TRBD1 matching 9 bases. The germline gives CDR1 KGHSH, CDR2 LQKENI. Trimming took 6 bases from V and 5 from J; bases not matched to a gene: 4. CDR3 length: 14 amino acids. The CDR3 DNA follows: TGTGCCAGCTCTTACACAGGGGGCAATGAAAAACTGTTTTTT. It codes for CASSYTGGNEKLFF.

The rearrangement links TRBV3-1 (or the pseudogene TRBV3-2) to TRBJ1-2; 8 bases map to TRBD1. After removal of 1 base from V and 8 bases from J, the junction contained 6 bases not matched to a gene. Germline V lookup: CDR1 LGHDT, CDR2 YNNKEL (reference sequence). CDR3 length equals 14 residues. CDR3 DNA sequence: TGTGCCAGCAGCCAAGGGACAGGGTTGTTGGGCTACACCTTC. Amino acid sequence: CASSQGTGLLGYTF.

The chain uses TRBV29-1 and TRBJ1-2; D unresolved. The CDR3 loop spans 13 amino acids. The ends were cut back, 8 bases at V and 1 base at J, with 14 bases in the middle. The V gene's germline CDR1 is SQVTM and CDR2 ANQGSEA. CDR3 sequence (DNA): TGCAGCCATCCTAGCCTCGATAACTATGGCTACACCTTC. Encoded protein: CSHPSLDNYGYTF.

The rearrangement links TRBV7-9 to TRBJ1-2; maybe TRBD1 (6 bases). V dropped 1 base and J dropped 4 bases, with 7 bases sitting between them. The CDR3 length is 13 residues. Germline CDR1 SEHNR, CDR2 FQNEAQ (reference sequence). CDR3 DNA: TGTGCCAGCAGCTTAGGACAGGTCTATGGCTACACCTTC. It encodes CASSLGQVYGYTF.

The chain joins TRBV5-1 to TRBJ1-6; 7 bases are a match to TRBD1. This CDR3 has 15 residues. The ends lost 1 base at V and 7 bases at J; junction bases unmatched: 5. Per germline, CDR1 SGHRS and CDR2 YFSETQ. The DNA for the CDR3 is TGCGCCAGCAGCTTGCGCGGGACAGACAATTCACCCCTCCACTTT. Translated, it gives CASSLRGTDNSPLHF.

CDR3 region: CASSLEPGRQPQHF. The CDR3 DNA reads as TGTGCCAGCAGCTTAGAGCCAGGGAGGCAGCCCCAGCATTTT. This chain links TRBV7-2 with TRBJ1-5, with a possible D match to TRBD1 (5 bases). From germline, CDR1 is SGHTA and CDR2 FQGNSA. V dropped 1 base and J dropped 7 bases, with 11 bases sitting between them. CDR3 size: 14 residues. Variable domain in full (rest from reference TRBV7-2 and TRBJ1-5): GAGVSQSPSNKVTEKGKDVELRCDPISGHTALYWYRQSLGQGLEFLIYFQGNSAPDKSGLPSDRFSAERTGGSVSTLTIQRTQQEDSAVYLCASSLEPGRQPQHFGDGTRLSIL.

V is TRBV5-1 and J is TRBJ2-5, with unresolved D. The CDR3 is 14 residues long. The germline gives CDR1 SGHRS, CDR2 YFSETQ. V shed 2 bases and J shed 3 bases, with 11 bases lying between them. The chain's CDR3 is CASSFDMLKETQYF. The DNA of the CDR3 is TGCGCCAGCAGCTTTGACATGTTGAAAGAGACCCAGTACTTC. The variable domain in full, completed from reference TRBV5-1 and TRBJ2-5, reads KAGVTQTPRYLIKTRGQQVTLSCSPISGHRSVSWYQQTPGQGLQFLFEYFSETQRNKGNFPGRFSGRQFSNSRSEMNVSTLELGDSALYLCASSFDMLKETQYFGPGTRLLVL.

V and J are TRBV5-6 and TRBJ2-2; TRBD2 matches 9 bases. Germline-derived CDR1 and CDR2 are SGHDT and YYEEEE. The CDR3 is 18 amino acids. The V gene end was trimmed by 0 bases and the J gene end by 0 bases; junction bases not matched to a gene: 6. Here the CDR3 DNA reads TGTGCCAGCAGCTTGGGGCTAGCGGGGTACGCGAACACCGGGGAGCTGTTTTTT. This gives the protein CASSLGLAGYANTGELFF.